This record covers a single T cell receptor beta chain. The antigen is undetermined. The data stem from a study of siplizumab effects on memory and regulatory T cells. Every sample had approximately 97,000 of its TCR templates assayed. The repertoire was sequenced with immunoSEQ multiplex PCR; TCRdb's copy has only in-frame clones and lacks some. The data contain around 72,000 clones, 91% of them seen just once; the ten biggest clones take up approximately 28%. Study results and limitations: No assignable naive or memory phenotype existed for roughly 80-97% of proliferating CD4+ or CD8+ clones.

This CDR3 spans 14 amino acids. Looked up from germline, CDR1 is SEHNR and CDR2 is FQNEAQ (reference sequence). V lost 5 bases to trimming and J lost 2 bases, with 13 bases between them. V and J are TRBV7-9 and TRBJ2-7; D remains ambiguous. The specimen was CD8+ T cells sorted from blood. The receptor was isolated from a human donor in good health. The CDR3 loop is CASSPPRSAYEQYF. For the CDR3, the DNA is TGTGCCAGCAGCCCTCCCCGGAGTGCCTACGAGCAGTACTTC.